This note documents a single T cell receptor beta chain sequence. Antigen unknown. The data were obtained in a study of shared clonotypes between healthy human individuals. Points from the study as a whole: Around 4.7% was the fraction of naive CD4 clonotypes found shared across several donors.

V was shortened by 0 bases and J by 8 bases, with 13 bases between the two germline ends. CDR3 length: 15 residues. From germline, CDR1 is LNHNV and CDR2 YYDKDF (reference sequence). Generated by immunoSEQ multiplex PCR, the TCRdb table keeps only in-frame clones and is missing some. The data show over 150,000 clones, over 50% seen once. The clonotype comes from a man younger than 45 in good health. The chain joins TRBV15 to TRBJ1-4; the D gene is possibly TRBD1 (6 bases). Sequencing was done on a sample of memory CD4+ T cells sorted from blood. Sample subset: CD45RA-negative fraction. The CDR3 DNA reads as TGTGCCACCAGCAGAGATCGGCAGGGGAGGGAAAAACTGTTTTTT. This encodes CATSRDRQGREKLFF.